The 17 T cell receptor beta chains below come from one sample, sequenced in a study of control samples from healthy donors and cancer patients. Clones were sequenced by immunoSEQ multiplex PCR, and TCRdb holds only the in-frame ones, with some missing. The data show around 72,000 clones, approximately 80% seen once. Sequenced: blood. The source is a man over 45 in good health.

The table lists this clone with a count of one. CDR3 region: CASSLATGSSYNEQFF. The CDR3 DNA follows: TGTGCCAGCAGCTTAGCCACAGGGAGCTCCTACAATGAGCAGTTCTTC. The gene calls are TRBV4-2 and TRBJ2-1; the D gene is possibly TRBD1 (6 bases). The CDR3 consists of 16 residues. Germline V lookup: CDR1 LGHNA, CDR2 YNFKEQ. With 5 bases removed from V and 0 bases from J, the gap between germline ends came to 14 bases.

The gene calls are TRBV11-3 and TRBJ2-1, with 9 bases fitting TRBD1. The CDR3 is 16 residues long. V was clipped by 5 bases and J by 4 bases; unmatched bases: 9. Germline V lookup: CDR1 SGHNT, CDR2 YENEEA. CDR3 sequence reads: CASSPAGTGPYNEQFF. In DNA, the CDR3 is TGTGCCAGCAGCCCAGCCGGGACAGGGCCATACAATGAGCAGTTCTTC.

V usage is TRBV19 and J usage is TRBJ2-1; D remains unclear. The CDR3 is 11 amino acids. Trimming removed 4 bases from V and 6 bases from J, with 4 bases in between. Germline CDR1 is LNHDA and CDR2 is SQIVND (reference sequence). The CDR3 is CASSTLNEQFF. The CDR3 coding sequence is TGTGCCAGTAGTACCCTCAATGAGCAGTTCTTC.

This chain uses TRBV19 with TRBJ2-7; 7 bases line up with TRBD2. This CDR3 has 13 residues. Germline-derived CDR1 and CDR2 are LNHDA and SQIVND (reference sequence). J was trimmed by 7 bases and V by 3 bases; bases with no gene match: 6. The CDR3: CASSISGVGEQYF. The CDR3 nucleotides are TGTGCCAGTAGTATCAGCGGGGTGGGAGAGCAGTACTTC.

The chain couples TRBV9 to TRBJ2-1; 8 bases align to TRBD1. Trimming removed 5 bases from V and 9 bases from J; junction bases left unmatched: 13. This CDR3 is built from 15 residues. CDR1 and CDR2 (germline): SGDLS, YYNGEE. The DNA for the CDR3 is TGTGCCAGCAGACCCGGGACAGGAAAGAGTGGTGAGCAGTTCTTC. Its protein product is CASRPGTGKSGEQFF.

V and J are TRBV27 and TRBJ1-3; 7 bases are shared with TRBD1. CDR3 length equals 15 residues. Germline trimming cut 5 bases from V and 2 bases from J; bases unmatched to any gene: 6. CDR1 and CDR2 from the germline V gene are MNHEY and SMNVEV (reference sequence). CDR3 DNA sequence: TGTGCCAGCAGTCCCAAGACAGGGACTGGAAACACCATATATTTT. As protein: CASSPKTGTGNTIYF.

The rearrangement links TRBV4-2 to TRBJ1-5; no firm D call. This CDR3 contains 13 residues. Germline assignment: CDR1 LGHNA and CDR2 YNFKEQ. Trimming shortened V by 0 bases and J by 11 bases, and 11 bases separated the two germline ends. The CDR3 protein is CASSQDYTGTQHF. In nucleotides, the CDR3 is TGTGCCAGCAGCCAAGATTACACCGGAACCCAGCATTTT.

Written as DNA, the CDR3 is TGTGCCAGCAGCTTAGCGTTGGAGAACACTGAAGCTTTCTTT. Encoded protein: CASSLALENTEAFF. This chain links TRBV5-4 with TRBJ1-1, with unresolved D. V lost 2 bases, J lost 1 base, and 9 bases lay in between. Looked up from germline, CDR1 is SGHNT and CDR2 is YYREEE (reference sequence). The CDR3 loop spans 14 amino acids.

The chain links TRBV28 to TRBJ1-2; 8 positions match TRBD1. Germline values: CDR1 MDHEN, CDR2 SYDVKM. The CDR3 totals 13 residues. Trimming took 5 bases from V and 8 from J; bases not matched to a gene: 7. CDR3 nucleotide sequence: TGTGCCAGCAGTACAAGGACAGGGCCCGGCTACACCTTC. Translated: CASSTRTGPGYTF.

This clone came up once. This rearrangement joins TRBV18 to TRBJ2-2; D uncertain. Germline V gene sequence: CDR1 KGHSH, CDR2 LQKENI. The ends were cut back, 3 bases at V and 2 bases at J, with 19 bases in the middle. The CDR3 runs to 18 residues. CDR3 in amino acids: CASSPSSPSSANTGELFF. DNA of the CDR3: TGTGCCAGCTCACCCTCCTCCCCGTCTTCGGCTAACACCGGGGAGCTGTTTTTT.

The table lists this clone with a few counts. This chain uses TRBV27 with TRBJ2-2, with TRBD1 matching over 10 bases. The CDR3 contains 14 residues. The ends lost 8 bases at V and 7 bases at J; junction bases unmatched: 7. Germline V lookup: CDR1 MNHEY, CDR2 SMNVEV (reference sequence). Here the CDR3 DNA reads TGTGCCAGCGGCCGGGACAGGGGATACGGGGAGCTGTTTTTT. It specifies CASGRDRGYGELFF.

This clone was seen only a few times. This chain links TRBV24-1 with TRBJ2-2; tentative D call: TRBD2 (6 bases). V was trimmed by 2 bases and J by 0 bases, leaving 9 bases between them. This CDR3 is 16 amino acids long. From germline, CDR1 is KGHDR and CDR2 SFDVKD. Here the CDR3 DNA reads TGTGCCACCAGTGATTGGCGGGAATCGAACACCGGGGAGCTGTTTTTT. As protein: CATSDWRESNTGELFF.

This clone has a single count. The J gene is TRBJ1-1, the V gene TRBV30; unclear D gene. V lost 1 base and J 5 bases, leaving 11 bases between the germline ends. This CDR3 region has 13 residues. Germline assignment: CDR1 GTSNPN and CDR2 SVGIG (reference sequence). CDR3 in DNA: TGTGCCTGGAGTGGGGGTACGAGGACTGAAGCTTTCTTT. Protein product: CAWSGGTRTEAFF.

The V gene is TRBV3-1 (or the pseudogene TRBV3-2), the J gene TRBJ1-5; D may be TRBD1 (6 bases). This CDR3 contains 14 residues. Germline CDR1 and CDR2: LGHDT and YNNKEL (reference sequence). V dropped 3 bases and J dropped 2 bases, with 8 bases sitting between them. As DNA, the CDR3 is TGTGCCAGCAGCCAGTCAGGGGGCAATCAGCCCCAGCATTTT. Protein sequence: CASSQSGGNQPQHF.

This clone was detected only a few times. The chain has TRBV6-4 and TRBJ1-5; TRBD1 is a possible D gene (5 bases). This CDR3 spans 13 amino acids. The V gene's germline CDR1 is MRHNA and CDR2 SNTAGT. V dropped 4 bases and J dropped 1 base, with 5 bases sitting between them. CDR3 protein: CASSAGSNQPQHF. CDR3 bases: TGTGCCAGCAGTGCAGGGAGCAATCAGCCCCAGCATTTT.

This chain links TRBV9 with TRBJ2-1, with D hard to call. CDR1 and CDR2 from the germline V gene are SGDLS and YYNGEE. The CDR3 extends over 16 amino acids. V shed 4 bases and J shed 0 bases, with 14 bases lying between them. The CDR3 loop is CASSPSVMSSYNEQFF. The CDR3 DNA is TGTGCCAGCAGCCCTTCGGTTATGAGCTCCTACAATGAGCAGTTCTTC.

The chain has TRBV4-2 and TRBJ2-5; D is unresolved. This CDR3 spans 14 amino acids. V lost 1 base and J 1 base, leaving 7 bases between the germline ends. Germline V CDR1 and CDR2: LGHNA, YNFKEQ. The CDR3 here is CASSQGTGQETQYF. CDR3 DNA sequence: TGTGCCAGCAGCCAAGGTACGGGCCAAGAGACCCAGTACTTC.